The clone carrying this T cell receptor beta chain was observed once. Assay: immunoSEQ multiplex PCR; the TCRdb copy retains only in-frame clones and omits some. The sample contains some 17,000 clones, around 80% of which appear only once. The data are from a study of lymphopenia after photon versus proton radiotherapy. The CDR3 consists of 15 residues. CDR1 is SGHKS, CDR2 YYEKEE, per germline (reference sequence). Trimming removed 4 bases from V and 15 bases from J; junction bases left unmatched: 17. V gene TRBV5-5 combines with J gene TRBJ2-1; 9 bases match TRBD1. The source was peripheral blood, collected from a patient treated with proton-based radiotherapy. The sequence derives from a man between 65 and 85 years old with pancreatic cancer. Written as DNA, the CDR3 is TGTGCCAGCAGCGAACAGGGGGCGTACCAAGATGTTCGGTTCTTC. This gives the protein CASSEQGAYQDVRFF. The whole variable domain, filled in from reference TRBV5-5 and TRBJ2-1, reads DAGVTQSPTHLIKTRGQQVTLRCSPISGHKSVSWYQQVLGQGPQFIFQYYEKEERGRGNFPDRFSARQFPNYSSELNVNALLLGDSALYLCASSEQGAYQDVRFFGPGTRLTVL.